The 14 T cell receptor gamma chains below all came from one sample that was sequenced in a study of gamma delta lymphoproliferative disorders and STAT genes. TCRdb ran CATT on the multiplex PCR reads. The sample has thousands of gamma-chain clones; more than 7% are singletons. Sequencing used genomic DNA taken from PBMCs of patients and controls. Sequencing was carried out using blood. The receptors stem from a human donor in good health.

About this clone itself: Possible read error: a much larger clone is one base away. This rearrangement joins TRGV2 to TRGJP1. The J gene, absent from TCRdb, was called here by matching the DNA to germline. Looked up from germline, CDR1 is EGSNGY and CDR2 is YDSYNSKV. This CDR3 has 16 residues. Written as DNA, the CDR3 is TGTGCCACCCGGGACTCTCTACCCAGAAAGAATTGGTTCAAGATATTT. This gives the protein CATRDSLPRKNWFKIF.

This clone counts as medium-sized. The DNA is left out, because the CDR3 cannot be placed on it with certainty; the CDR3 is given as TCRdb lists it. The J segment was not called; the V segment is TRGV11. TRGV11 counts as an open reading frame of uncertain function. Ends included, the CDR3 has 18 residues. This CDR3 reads CTTVPAGLVAPGGWFKIF.

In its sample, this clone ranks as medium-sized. The CDR3, as DNA: TGTGCCTGCTGGATTAGGCACTTTGGTAGTGATTGGATCAAGACGTTT. It yields the protein CACWIRHFGSDWIKTF. The genes are TRGV11 and TRGJP2. TCRdb does not report a J gene; here it was assigned by matching the DNA to germline references. TRGV11 is labeled an ORF, and its function is uncertain. This CDR3 contains 16 residues. J lost 3 bases, V lost 0 bases, and 4 bases had no gene match.

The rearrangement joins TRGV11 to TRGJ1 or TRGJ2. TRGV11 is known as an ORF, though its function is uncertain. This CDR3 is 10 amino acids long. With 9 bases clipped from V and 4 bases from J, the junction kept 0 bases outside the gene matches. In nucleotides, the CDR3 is TGTGCCTGCTGGTATTATAAGAAACTCTTT. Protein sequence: CACWYYKKLF.

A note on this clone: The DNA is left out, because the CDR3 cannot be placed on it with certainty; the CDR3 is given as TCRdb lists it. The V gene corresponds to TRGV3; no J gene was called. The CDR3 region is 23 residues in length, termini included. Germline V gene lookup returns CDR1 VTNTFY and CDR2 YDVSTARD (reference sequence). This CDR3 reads CATWDRPLRDFIIRNSLAVEQHF.

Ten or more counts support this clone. The CDR3: CATWDGPLPYYKKLF. CDR3 nucleotides: TGTGCCACCTGGGACGGGCCCCTCCCTTATTATAAGAAACTCTTT. V usage is TRGV2 and J usage is TRGJ1 or TRGJ2. Matching the DNA to germline supplied the J gene, which TCRdb does not give. V shed 0 bases and J 3 bases; nucleotides not matched to a gene: 8. Germline V gene lookup returns CDR1 EGSNGY and CDR2 YDSYNSKV. This CDR3 contains 15 residues.

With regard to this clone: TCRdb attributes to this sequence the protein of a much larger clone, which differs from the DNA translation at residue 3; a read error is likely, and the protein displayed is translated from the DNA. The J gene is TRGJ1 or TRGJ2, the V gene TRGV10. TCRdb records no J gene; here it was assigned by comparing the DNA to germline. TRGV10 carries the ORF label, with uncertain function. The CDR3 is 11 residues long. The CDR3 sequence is CASWAYSKKLF. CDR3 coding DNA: TGTGCTTCGTGGGCCTACTCTAAGAAACTCTTT.

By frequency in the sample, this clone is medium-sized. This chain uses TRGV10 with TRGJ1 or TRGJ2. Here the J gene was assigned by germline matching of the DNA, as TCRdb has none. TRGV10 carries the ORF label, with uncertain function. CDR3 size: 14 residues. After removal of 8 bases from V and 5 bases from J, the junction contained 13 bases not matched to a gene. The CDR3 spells CAAWDYPRDYKKLF. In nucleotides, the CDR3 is TGTGCTGCGTGGGATTACCCCCGAGATTATAAGAAACTCTTT.

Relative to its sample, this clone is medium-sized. CDR3 protein: CATWDHKKLF. The CDR3 region has the DNA TGTGCCACCTGGGACCATAAGAAACTCTTT. The V gene is TRGV4, the J gene TRGJ1 or TRGJ2. Because TCRdb records no J gene, it was assigned here through a match of the DNA to germline. Germline trimming cut 4 bases from V and 8 bases from J; bases unmatched to any gene: 2. CDR1 and CDR2 (germline): EGSTGY, YDSYTSSV. The CDR3 has 10 residues.

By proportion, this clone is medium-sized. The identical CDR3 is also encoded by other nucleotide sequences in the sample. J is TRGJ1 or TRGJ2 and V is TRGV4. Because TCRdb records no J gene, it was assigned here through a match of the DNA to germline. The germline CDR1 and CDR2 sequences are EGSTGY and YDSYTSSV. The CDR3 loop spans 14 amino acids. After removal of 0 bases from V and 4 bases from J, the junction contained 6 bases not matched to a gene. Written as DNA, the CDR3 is TGTGCCACCTGGGATGGGCTGGGGTATTATAAGAAACTCTTT. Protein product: CATWDGLGYYKKLF.

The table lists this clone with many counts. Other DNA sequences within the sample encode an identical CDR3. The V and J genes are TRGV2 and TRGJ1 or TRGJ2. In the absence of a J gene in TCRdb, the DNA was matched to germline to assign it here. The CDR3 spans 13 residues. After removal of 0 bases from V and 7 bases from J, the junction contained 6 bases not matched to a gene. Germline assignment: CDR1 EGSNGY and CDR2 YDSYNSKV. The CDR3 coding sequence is TGTGCCACCTGGGACGGGCGAGGGTATAAGAAACTCTTT. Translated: CATWDGRGYKKLF.

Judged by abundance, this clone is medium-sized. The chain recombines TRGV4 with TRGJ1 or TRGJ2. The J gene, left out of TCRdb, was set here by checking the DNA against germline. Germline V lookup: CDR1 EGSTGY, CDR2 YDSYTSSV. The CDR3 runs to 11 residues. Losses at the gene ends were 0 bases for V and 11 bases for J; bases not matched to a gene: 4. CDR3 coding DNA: TGTGCCACCTGGGATGGGCCAGAGAAACTCTTT. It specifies CATWDGPEKLF.

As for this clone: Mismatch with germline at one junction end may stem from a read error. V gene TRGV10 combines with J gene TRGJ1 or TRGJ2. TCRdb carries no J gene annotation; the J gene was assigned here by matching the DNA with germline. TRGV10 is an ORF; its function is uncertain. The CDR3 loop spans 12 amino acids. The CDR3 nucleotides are TGCGCGGCCCCGTACCAAAATTATAAGAAACTCTTT. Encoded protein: CAAPYQNYKKLF.

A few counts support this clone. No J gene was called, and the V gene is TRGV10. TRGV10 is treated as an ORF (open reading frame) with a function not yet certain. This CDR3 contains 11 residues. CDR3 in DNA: TGTGCTGCGTGGGATTCCAAAACCAAACTCTTT. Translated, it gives CAAWDSKTKLF.